What follows are 28 T cell receptor beta chains derived from one specimen sequenced in a study of T cells in Graves' hyperthyroidism and ophthalmopathy. Researchers amplified the TCR beta CDR3 regions from RNA transcripts. First-round RT-PCR of the TCR CDR3 relied on the HTBI primer set. TCRdb used MiXCR to reprocess the multiplex PCR reads, holding one entry per CDR3 protein. The sample records about 350,000 distinct CDR3 sequences, about 15% being singletons. Material: blood. These receptors originate from a woman younger than 45 with Graves' hyperthyroidism.

This clonotype was observed many times. The chain carries TRBV6-1 and TRBJ2-5; D remains unclear. The CDR3 extends over 13 amino acids. Germline V gene data show CDR1 as MNHNS and CDR2 as SASEGT. Trimming removed 5 bases from V and 4 bases from J, with 11 bases in between. CDR3 protein: CASSSPLGETQYF. The CDR3 bases are TGTGCCAGCAGTTCCCCGCTGGGAGAGACCCAGTACTTC.

As for this clonotype: A clone one base away is much larger, so this may be a read error. This chain links TRBV20-1 with TRBJ2-3; 7 positions agree with TRBD2. Germline-derived CDR1 and CDR2 are DFQATT and SNEGSKA (reference sequence). The length of the CDR3 is 13 residues. CDR3 residues: CSASLAATDMQYF. CDR3 DNA sequence: TGCAGTGCTAGTCTAGCGGCGACAGATATGCAGTATTTT.

This clonotype was detected ten times or more. The V and J genes are TRBV29-1 and TRBJ1-1; D not resolved. Germline V gene sequence: CDR1 SQVTM, CDR2 ANQGSEA. Trimming stripped 3 bases from V and 1 base from J, with 3 bases between. This CDR3 spans 11 amino acids. CDR3 sequence reads: CSVDGNTEAFF. The CDR3 DNA reads TGCAGCGTTGACGGGAACACTGAAGCTTTCTTT.

This clonotype came up many times. This chain's CDR3 is CASRALAGVYNEQFF. Here the CDR3 DNA reads TGTGCCAGCAGAGCGCTAGCGGGGGTATACAATGAGCAGTTCTTC. V usage is TRBV12-3 or TRBV12-4 and J usage is TRBJ2-1, with 10 positions matching TRBD2. CDR3 length: 15 amino acids. Losses at the gene ends were 6 bases for V and 4 bases for J; bases not matched to a gene: 6.

The V and J genes are TRBV27 and TRBJ1-2; 7 bases agree with TRBD1. J was trimmed by 8 bases and V by 6 bases; bases with no gene match: 9. The CDR3 loop spans 13 amino acids. Germline V gene data show CDR1 as MNHEY and CDR2 as SMNVEV (reference sequence). The DNA of the CDR3 is TGTGCCAGCAGCCTCAACCGACAGGGAGGCTACACCTTC. Protein sequence: CASSLNRQGGYTF.

This clonotype has at least ten counts. The CDR3 DNA reads TGTGCCAGCAGCTTAAACCGTGGGAGGACGCGAGAGCAGTACTTC. Protein product: CASSLNRGRTREQYF. The rearrangement joins TRBV11-2 to TRBJ2-7; maybe TRBD2 (6 bases). CDR3 length: 15 residues. Germline CDR1 reads SGHAT; CDR2 reads FQNNGV. V lost 2 bases and J 7 bases, leaving 18 bases between the germline ends.

This clonotype was seen a handful of times. The V and J genes are TRBV5-5 and TRBJ2-3, with D possibly matching TRBD1 (5 bases). This CDR3 has 14 residues. The V gene's germline CDR1 is SGHKS and CDR2 YYEKEE (reference sequence). Trimming stripped 0 bases from V and 6 bases from J, with 11 bases between. The CDR3 reads CASSLETARDTQYF. The CDR3, as DNA: TGTGCCAGCAGCTTGGAGACAGCTAGGGATACGCAGTATTTT.

This clonotype was observed a few times. The chain joins TRBV7-6 to TRBJ1-6; D is unclear. The CDR3 extends over 12 amino acids. V lost 4 bases and J lost 7, with 5 bases in between. From germline, CDR1 is SGHVS and CDR2 FNYEAQ. CDR3 loop: CASSSENSPLHF. For the CDR3, the DNA is TGTGCCAGCAGCTCAGAAAATTCACCCCTCCACTTT.

In this sample, this clonotype turned up many times. The V call is TRBV20-1, the J call TRBJ2-1; 7 bases map to TRBD2. J was trimmed by 8 bases and V by 5 bases; bases with no gene match: 6. Germline loops: CDR1 DFQATT, CDR2 SNEGSKA (reference sequence). This CDR3 region has 12 residues. The CDR3 sequence: CSAATSSDEQFF. The CDR3 DNA reads TGCAGTGCTGCGACTAGCTCGGATGAGCAGTTCTTC.

This clonotype was detected many times. The chain is built from TRBV20-1 and TRBJ2-3; D perhaps matches TRBD2 (6 bases). The V end was cut by 3 bases, the J end by 5 bases, with 15 bases between. The CDR3 contains 14 residues. Per the germline V gene, CDR1 is DFQATT and CDR2 is SNEGSKA (reference sequence). CDR3 in DNA: TGCAGTGCTAGGGTCGGGAGTGGGGGAGATACGCAGTATTTT. Translating gives CSARVGSGGDTQYF.

The chain combines TRBV6-1 with TRBJ2-2; D unclear. CDR1 is MNHNS and CDR2 is SASEGT in the germline V gene. Trimming took off 7 bases at V and 0 bases at J, with 12 bases between the two ends. CDR3 size: 15 residues. The CDR3: CASISTSANTGELFF. The CDR3 DNA sequence: TGTGCCAGCATCTCGACGTCGGCGAACACCGGGGAGCTGTTTTTT.

This clonotype has a handful of counts. V usage is TRBV7-9 and J usage is TRBJ2-7, with 8 bases identical to TRBD1. The CDR3 has 22 residues. CDR1 and CDR2 (germline): SEHNR, FQNEAQ (reference sequence). V shed 0 bases and J 3 bases; nucleotides not matched to a gene: 25. This CDR3 reads CASSLAPGWGQDPDSRFYEQYF. The CDR3 nucleotides are TGTGCCAGCAGCTTAGCGCCTGGTTGGGGACAGGATCCTGATTCTCGGTTCTACGAGCAGTACTTC.

The V and J genes are TRBV6-1 and TRBJ1-6, with D unresolved. This CDR3 region has 13 residues. CDR1 and CDR2 (germline): MNHNS, SASEGT. V gave up 9 bases and J gave up 6 bases, with 12 bases separating them. CDR3 residues: CASTGLINSPLHF. CDR3 in DNA: TGTGCCAGTACTGGACTGATTAATTCACCCCTCCACTTT.

This clonotype was seen ten or more times. The chain has TRBV20-1 and TRBJ2-5; D is perhaps TRBD2 (6 bases). CDR3 length: 14 amino acids. Germline CDR1 DFQATT, CDR2 SNEGSKA (reference sequence). Between the trimmed V and J ends, which lost 0 bases and 5 bases, there was a span of 13 bases. The CDR3 region is CSARDDGRGETQYF. The CDR3 nucleotides read TGCAGTGCTAGAGATGACGGCCGGGGGGAGACCCAGTACTTC.

This clonotype appeared many times. The chain recombines TRBV12-3 or TRBV12-4 with TRBJ2-5; 10 bases match TRBD1. The CDR3 is made up of 14 amino acids. With 5 bases clipped from V and 3 bases from J, the junction kept 3 bases outside the gene matches. The CDR3 is CASSVGTGEETQYF. The CDR3 DNA sequence: TGTGCCAGCAGTGTAGGGACAGGGGAAGAGACCCAGTACTTC.

This clonotype was found many times. The genes are TRBV6-1 and TRBJ2-7; no clear D gene. The CDR3 is 13 residues long. Trimming removed 4 bases from V and 3 bases from J, with 10 bases in between. Germline V lookup: CDR1 MNHNS, CDR2 SASEGT. In DNA, the CDR3 is TGTGCCAGCAGTGCACGGATTTACTACGAGCAGTACTTC. This sequence encodes CASSARIYYEQYF.

The CDR3 protein is CASSPRDRGLGRNTGELFF. The DNA of the CDR3 is TGTGCCAGCAGCCCCCGGGACAGGGGGCTAGGTCGGAACACCGGGGAGCTGTTTTTT. The chain uses TRBV7-2 and TRBJ2-2; the match to TRBD1 covers 12 bases. The CDR3 loop spans 19 amino acids. From germline, CDR1 is SGHTA and CDR2 FQGNSA. V shed 5 bases and J 1 base; nucleotides not matched to a gene: 11.

With regard to this clonotype: No conserved phenylalanine or tryptophan is present at the end of the CDR3, so a read error is the likely explanation. The genes are TRBV10-3 and TRBJ2-7; 7 positions agree with TRBD1. The CDR3 contains 15 residues. Germline V gene sequence: CDR1 ENHRY, CDR2 SYGVKD. Trimming took 4 bases from V and 2 from J; bases not matched to a gene: 8. The CDR3 reads CAISAPGTAAYEQYL. The CDR3 nucleotides read TGTGCCATCAGTGCTCCCGGGACAGCAGCCTACGAGCAGTACCTC.

The chain links TRBV5-1 to TRBJ2-1; TRBD2 agrees at 9 bases. CDR1 and CDR2 (germline): SGHRS, YFSETQ. Trimming removed 4 bases from V and 7 bases from J; junction bases left unmatched: 12. The CDR3 totals 16 residues. CDR3 sequence: CASSNYPRTSENEQFF. The CDR3 DNA reads as TGCGCCAGCAGCAACTATCCCCGGACTAGCGAGAATGAGCAGTTCTTC.

This clonotype was detected a few times. V is TRBV7-9 and J is TRBJ2-1, with TRBD2 matching over 8 bases. This CDR3 is built from 15 residues. V lost 5 bases to trimming and J lost 4 bases; unmatched junction nucleotides: 7. Germline V gene sequence: CDR1 SEHNR, CDR2 FQNEAQ (reference sequence). The CDR3 region has the DNA TGTGCCAGCAGCAGAGCGGGAGATTCATACAATGAGCAGTTCTTC. This codes for CASSRAGDSYNEQFF.

This clonotype was picked up a small number of times. The CDR3 loop reads CSARDQEGYQPQHF. As DNA, the CDR3 is TGCAGTGCTAGAGATCAGGAGGGGTATCAGCCCCAGCATTTT. The chain links TRBV20-1 to TRBJ1-5, with a tentative D call TRBD1 (5 bases). This CDR3 spans 14 amino acids. V was shortened by 0 bases and J by 5 bases, with 11 bases between the two germline ends. In germline, CDR1 is DFQATT, CDR2 SNEGSKA (reference sequence).

In its sample, this clonotype was seen many times. V is TRBV28 and J is TRBJ2-2; 7 nucleotides line up with TRBD1. The ends lost 4 bases at V and 0 bases at J; junction bases unmatched: 11. CDR1 MDHEN and CDR2 SYDVKM come from the germline V gene. The CDR3 sequence is 18 residues long. The CDR3 bases are TGTGCCAGCAGTTCAACAAAGAGGGACAGACCGAACACCGGGGAGCTGTTTTTT. This translates into CASSSTKRDRPNTGELFF.

The chain combines TRBV3-1 with TRBJ2-3, with TRBD2 matching 9 bases. Germline values: CDR1 LGHDT, CDR2 YNNKEL (reference sequence). The CDR3 is 17 residues long. V gave up 1 base and J gave up 3 bases; unmatched junction bases: 8. CDR3 region: CASSQGAAGGRTDTQYF. The DNA of the CDR3 is TGTGCCAGCAGCCAAGGGGCGGCGGGAGGGCGAACAGATACGCAGTATTTT.

This clonotype has more than one count but fewer than ten. This chain uses TRBV24-1 with TRBJ2-6; no reliable D call. CDR3 length: 13 amino acids. The germline V gene encodes CDR1 KGHDR and CDR2 SFDVKD. Between the trimmed V and J ends, which lost 7 bases and 1 base, there was a span of 4 bases. The CDR3 nucleotides are TGTGCCACCAGGGGTTCTGGGGCCAACGTCCTGACTTTC. This encodes CATRGSGANVLTF.

In its sample, this clonotype was seen a few times. The chain uses TRBV14 and TRBJ1-3; TRBD1 is a possible D gene (5 bases). The CDR3 covers 15 residues. V shed 1 base and J shed 5 bases, with 12 bases lying between them. Germline lookup yields CDR1 SGHDN and CDR2 FVKESK. This CDR3 reads CASSQAVQGRNTIYF. Here the CDR3 DNA reads TGTGCCAGCAGCCAAGCGGTCCAGGGCCGAAACACCATATATTTT.

Concerning this clonotype: Being one base from a much bigger clone, this may be a read error. The J gene is TRBJ2-1, the V gene TRBV28; 7 positions match TRBD1. Germline values: CDR1 MDHEN, CDR2 SYDVKM. The CDR3 covers 17 residues. V gave up 6 bases and J gave up 8 bases; unmatched junction bases: 19. DNA of the CDR3: TGTGCCAGCAGGCTATCACGACAGGGCCTGGGCGGGCATGAGCAGTTCTTC. Amino acids: CASRLSRQGLGGHEQFF. Filled out from reference TRBV28 and TRBJ2-1, the complete variable domain reads DVKVTQSSRYLVKRTGEKVFLECVQDMDHENMFWYRQDPGLGLRLIYFSYDVKMKEKGDIPEGYSVSREKKERFSLILESASTNQTSMYLCASRLSRQGLGGHEQFFGPGTRLTVL.

This clonotype was seen at least ten times. This chain joins TRBV11-2 and TRBJ1-5; 8 nucleotides line up with TRBD1. J lost 3 bases, V lost 5 bases, and 6 bases had no gene match. The germline CDR1 and CDR2 sequences are SGHAT and FQNNGV. The CDR3 runs 15 residues. In nucleotides, the CDR3 is TGTGCCAGCAGCCCCGACAGGGGATACAATCAGCCCCAGCATTTT. Encoded protein: CASSPDRGYNQPQHF.

In this sample, this clonotype turned up a few times. No conserved phenylalanine or tryptophan is present at the end of the CDR3, so a read error is the likely explanation. V usage is TRBV2 and J usage is TRBJ1-1, with unresolved D. V shed 7 bases and J shed 4 bases, with 13 bases lying between them. The CDR3 loop spans 13 amino acids. CDR1 and CDR2 from the germline V gene are SNHLY and FYNNEI. CDR3 region: CASITRTGTEAFL. DNA for the CDR3: TGTGCCAGCATCACCAGAACTGGCACTGAAGCTTTCTTG.